This T cell receptor (beta chain) was observed in a study of a mutant IDH1 vaccine in newly diagnosed glioma. Study information: Vaccine administration was initiated 4-6 weeks following radiotherapy alone, or with temozolomide cycles. Patients under treatment included about 60% males and around 38% females and had a mean age of approximately 44 years.

The repertoire was sequenced with immunoSEQ multiplex PCR; TCRdb's copy has only in-frame clones and lacks some. Of around 24,000 clones in the sample, roughly 85% are singletons; the top ten hold over 7%. With regard to this clone: Its antigen is not identified.

The V end lost 4 bases, the J end lost 5 bases, and 15 bases lay between the germline ends. Germline CDR1 and CDR2: SGHRS and YFSETQ. CDR3 length: 14 residues. Noted time point: week 11, during vaccination. Each vaccine dose was 300 ug of mutant IDH1 20-mer peptide, with topical imiquimod. Donor diagnoses consisted of new WHO grade 3 or 4 IDH1-mutant, ATRX-lost astrocytomas. The material was PBMCs, obtained from a glioma patient whose treatment included an IDH1 peptide vaccine. The source is a man between 35 and 55 years old with glioma. V and J are TRBV5-1 and TRBJ2-5; D might be TRBD2 (6 bases). The CDR3 loop is CASSTFGSPETQYF. The CDR3 DNA reads as TGCGCCAGCAGCACCTTCGGGAGTCCCGAGACCCAGTACTTC.